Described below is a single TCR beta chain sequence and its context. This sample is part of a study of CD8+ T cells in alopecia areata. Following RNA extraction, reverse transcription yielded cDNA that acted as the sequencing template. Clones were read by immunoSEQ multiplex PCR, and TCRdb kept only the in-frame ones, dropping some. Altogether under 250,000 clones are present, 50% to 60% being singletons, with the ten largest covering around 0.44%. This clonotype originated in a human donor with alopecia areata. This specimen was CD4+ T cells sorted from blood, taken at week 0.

The CDR3 DNA is TGCGCCAGCAGCGCCACAGGGAATCATTCACCCCTCCACTTT. Amino acids: CASSATGNHSPLHF. This sequence joins TRBV10-2 and TRBJ1-6, with D maybe TRBD1 (6 bases). The CDR3 contains 14 residues. V was pared by 6 bases and J by 8 bases, with 14 bases between. Germline CDR1 and CDR2: WSHSY and SAAADI.